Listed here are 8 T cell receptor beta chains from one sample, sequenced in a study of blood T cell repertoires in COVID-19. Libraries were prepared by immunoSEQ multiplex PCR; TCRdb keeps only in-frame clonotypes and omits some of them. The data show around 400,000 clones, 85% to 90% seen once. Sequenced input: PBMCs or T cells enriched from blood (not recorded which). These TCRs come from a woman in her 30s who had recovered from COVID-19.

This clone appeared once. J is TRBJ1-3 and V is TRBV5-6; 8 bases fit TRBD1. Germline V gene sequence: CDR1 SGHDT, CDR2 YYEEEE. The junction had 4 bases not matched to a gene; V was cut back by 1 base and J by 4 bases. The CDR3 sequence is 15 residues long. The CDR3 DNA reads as TGTGCCAGCAGCTTGATCGGACAGGGAGGAAACACCATATATTTT. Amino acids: CASSLIGQGGNTIYF.

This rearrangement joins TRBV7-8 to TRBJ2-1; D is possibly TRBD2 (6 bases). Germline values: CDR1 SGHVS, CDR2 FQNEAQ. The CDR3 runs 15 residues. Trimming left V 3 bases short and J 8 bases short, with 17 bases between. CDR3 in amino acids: CASSLVTRWGDEQFF. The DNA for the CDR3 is TGTGCCAGCAGCTTGGTGACTCGGTGGGGGGATGAGCAGTTCTTC.

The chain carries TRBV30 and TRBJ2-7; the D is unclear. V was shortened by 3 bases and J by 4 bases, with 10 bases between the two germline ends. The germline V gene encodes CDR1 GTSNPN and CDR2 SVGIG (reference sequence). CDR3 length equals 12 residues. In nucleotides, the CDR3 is TGTGCCTGGAGCCTTTCAGGTTACGAGCAGTACTTC. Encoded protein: CAWSLSGYEQYF.

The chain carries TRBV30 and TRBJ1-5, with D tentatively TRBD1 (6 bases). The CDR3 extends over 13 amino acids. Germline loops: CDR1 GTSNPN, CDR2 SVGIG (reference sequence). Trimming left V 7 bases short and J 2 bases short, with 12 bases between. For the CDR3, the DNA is TGTGCCTTCCGCGAGGGGGGCAATCAGCCCCAGCATTTT. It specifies CAFREGGNQPQHF.

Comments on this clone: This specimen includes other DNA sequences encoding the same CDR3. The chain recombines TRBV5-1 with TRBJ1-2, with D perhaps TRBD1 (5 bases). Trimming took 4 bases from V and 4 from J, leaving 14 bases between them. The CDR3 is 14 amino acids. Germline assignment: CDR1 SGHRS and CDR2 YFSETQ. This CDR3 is CASSPGQGGYGYTF. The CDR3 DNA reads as TGCGCCAGCAGCCCGGGTCAGGGAGGCTATGGCTACACCTTC.

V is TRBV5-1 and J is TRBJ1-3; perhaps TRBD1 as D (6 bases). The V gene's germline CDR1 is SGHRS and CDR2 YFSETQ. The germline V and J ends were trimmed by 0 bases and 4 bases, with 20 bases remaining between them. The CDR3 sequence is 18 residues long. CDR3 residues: CASSLASSGGARGNTIYF. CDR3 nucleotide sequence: TGCGCCAGCAGCTTGGCCAGCTCGGGGGGCGCGAGGGGAAACACCATATATTTT.

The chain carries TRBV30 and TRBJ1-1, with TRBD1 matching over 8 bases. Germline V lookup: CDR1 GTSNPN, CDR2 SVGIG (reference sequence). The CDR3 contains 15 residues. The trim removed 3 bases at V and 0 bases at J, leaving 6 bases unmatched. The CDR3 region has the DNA TGTGCCTGGAGCGGGGACAGGTTCATGAACACTGAAGCTTTCTTT. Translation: CAWSGDRFMNTEAFF.

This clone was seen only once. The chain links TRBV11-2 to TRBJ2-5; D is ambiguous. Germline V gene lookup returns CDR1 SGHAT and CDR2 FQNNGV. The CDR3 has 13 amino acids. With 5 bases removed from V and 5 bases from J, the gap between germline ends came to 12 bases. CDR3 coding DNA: TGTGCCAGCAGCCCCAGGATCGTTGAGACCCAGTACTTC. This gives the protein CASSPRIVETQYF.